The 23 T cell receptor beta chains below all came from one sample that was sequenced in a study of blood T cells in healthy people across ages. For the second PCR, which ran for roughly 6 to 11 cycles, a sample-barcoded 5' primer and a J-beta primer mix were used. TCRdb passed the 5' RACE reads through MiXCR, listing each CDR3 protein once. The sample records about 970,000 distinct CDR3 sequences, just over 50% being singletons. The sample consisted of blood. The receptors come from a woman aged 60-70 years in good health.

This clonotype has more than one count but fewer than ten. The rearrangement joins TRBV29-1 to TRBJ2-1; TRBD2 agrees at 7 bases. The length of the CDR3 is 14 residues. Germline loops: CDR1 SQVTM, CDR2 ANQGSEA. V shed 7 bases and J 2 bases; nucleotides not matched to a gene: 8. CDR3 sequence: CSAGGGATYNEQFF. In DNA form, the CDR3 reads TGCAGCGCTGGGGGGGGAGCAACCTACAATGAGCAGTTCTTC.

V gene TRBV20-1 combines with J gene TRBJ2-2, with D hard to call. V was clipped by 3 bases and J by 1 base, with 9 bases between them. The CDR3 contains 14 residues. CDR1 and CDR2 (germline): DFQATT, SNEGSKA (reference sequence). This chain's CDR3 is CSASQTRNTGELFF. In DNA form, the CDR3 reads TGCAGTGCTAGCCAGACACGGAACACCGGGGAGCTGTTTTTT.

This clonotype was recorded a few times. As DNA, the CDR3 is TGTGCCACCAGTGACCCCCACAGCGGGAGTCAGGATGAGCAGTTCTTC. Protein: CATSDPHSGSQDEQFF. The chain recombines TRBV24-1 with TRBJ2-1; TRBD2 aligns across 8 bases. V lost 4 bases, J lost 8 bases, and 12 bases stayed unmatched. CDR1 and CDR2 (germline): KGHDR, SFDVKD. The CDR3 sequence is 16 residues long.

The CDR3 sequence: CASSLAVGSEHSNQPQHF. CDR3 bases: TGTGCCAGCAGCTTGGCCGTAGGATCCGAACATAGCAATCAGCCCCAGCATTTT. This chain connects TRBV5-6 to TRBJ1-5; D not resolved. The germline V and J ends were trimmed by 0 bases and 0 bases, with 16 bases remaining between them. The CDR3 is made up of 18 amino acids. Germline CDR1 and CDR2: SGHDT and YYEEEE.

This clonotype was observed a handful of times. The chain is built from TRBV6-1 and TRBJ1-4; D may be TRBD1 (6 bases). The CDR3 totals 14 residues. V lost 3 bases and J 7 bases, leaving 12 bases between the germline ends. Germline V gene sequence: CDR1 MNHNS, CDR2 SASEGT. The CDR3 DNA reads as TGTGCCAGCAGTGAGGGTGGGGGCGCTGAAAAACTGTTTTTT. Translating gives CASSEGGGAEKLFF.

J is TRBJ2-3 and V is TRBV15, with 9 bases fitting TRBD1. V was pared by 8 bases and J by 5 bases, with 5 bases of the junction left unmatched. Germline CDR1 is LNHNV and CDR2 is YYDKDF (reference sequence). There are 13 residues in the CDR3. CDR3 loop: CATGTGIIDTQYF. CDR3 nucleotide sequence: TGTGCCACCGGGACAGGGATTATAGATACGCAGTATTTT.

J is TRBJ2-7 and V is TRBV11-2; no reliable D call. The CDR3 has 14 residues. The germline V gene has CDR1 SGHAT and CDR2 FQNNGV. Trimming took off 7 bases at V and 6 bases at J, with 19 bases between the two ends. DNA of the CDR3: TGTGCCAGCACCATGTATCCCGGATCCCCCGAGCAGTACTTC. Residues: CASTMYPGSPEQYF.

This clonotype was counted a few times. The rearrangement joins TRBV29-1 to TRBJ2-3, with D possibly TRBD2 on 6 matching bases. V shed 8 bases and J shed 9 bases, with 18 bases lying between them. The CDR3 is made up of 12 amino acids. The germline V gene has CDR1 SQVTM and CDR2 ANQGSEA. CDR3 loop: CSTYTVAETQYF. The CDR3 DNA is TGCAGCACGTATACCGTAGCGGAGACGCAGTATTTT.

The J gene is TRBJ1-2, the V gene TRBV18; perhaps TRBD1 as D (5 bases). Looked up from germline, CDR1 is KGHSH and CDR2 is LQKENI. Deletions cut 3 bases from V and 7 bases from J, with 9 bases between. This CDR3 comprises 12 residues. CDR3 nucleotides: TGTGCCAGCTCACCCGACAGTGCTGGCTACACCTTC. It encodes CASSPDSAGYTF.

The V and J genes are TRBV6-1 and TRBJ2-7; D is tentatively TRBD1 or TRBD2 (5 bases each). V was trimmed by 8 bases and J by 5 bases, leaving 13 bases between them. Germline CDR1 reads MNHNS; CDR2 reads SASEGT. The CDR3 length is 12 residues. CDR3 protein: CASRALGHEQYF. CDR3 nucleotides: TGTGCCAGCCGGGCTTTGGGACACGAGCAGTACTTC.

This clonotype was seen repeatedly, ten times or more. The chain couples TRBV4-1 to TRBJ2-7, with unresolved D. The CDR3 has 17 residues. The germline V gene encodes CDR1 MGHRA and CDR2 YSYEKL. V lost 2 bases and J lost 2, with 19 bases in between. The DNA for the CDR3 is TGCGCCAGCAGCCAACCTAACCTGGGCGCGCGGACCTACGAGCAGTACTTC. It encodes CASSQPNLGARTYEQYF.

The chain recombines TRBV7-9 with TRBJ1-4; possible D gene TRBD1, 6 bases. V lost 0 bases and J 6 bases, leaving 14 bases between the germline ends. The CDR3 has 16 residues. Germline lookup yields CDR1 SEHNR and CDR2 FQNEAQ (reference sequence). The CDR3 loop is CASSLARARGDEKLFF. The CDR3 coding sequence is TGTGCCAGCAGCTTAGCGCGGGCCAGGGGAGATGAAAAACTGTTTTTT.

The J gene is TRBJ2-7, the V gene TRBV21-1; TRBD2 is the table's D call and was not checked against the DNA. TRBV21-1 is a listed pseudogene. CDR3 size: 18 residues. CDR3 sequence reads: CASSKVHLTTSGSYEQYF. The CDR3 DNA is TGTGCCAGCAGCAAAGTCCACCTAACGACTAGCGGGTCCTACGAGCAGTACTTC.

The CDR3 DNA reads as TGCGCCAGCAGCCCCACCGGACCAAATCAGCCCCAGCATTTT. Amino acid sequence: CASSPTGPNQPQHF. This sequence joins TRBV5-1 and TRBJ1-5; D unresolved. Germline V CDR1 and CDR2: SGHRS, YFSETQ. This CDR3 contains 14 residues. Between the trimmed V and J ends, which lost 4 bases and 4 bases, there was a span of 12 bases.

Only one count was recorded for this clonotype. CDR3 amino acids: CASSPQGDRTTDTQYF. In nucleotides, the CDR3 is TGTGCCAGCAGCCCTCAGGGGGATCGGACCACAGATACGCAGTATTTT. The chain joins TRBV16 to TRBJ2-3; 7 bases fit TRBD1. J was trimmed by 2 bases and V by 4 bases; bases with no gene match: 9. Germline-derived CDR1 and CDR2 are KGHSY and FQNENV. The CDR3 spans 16 residues.

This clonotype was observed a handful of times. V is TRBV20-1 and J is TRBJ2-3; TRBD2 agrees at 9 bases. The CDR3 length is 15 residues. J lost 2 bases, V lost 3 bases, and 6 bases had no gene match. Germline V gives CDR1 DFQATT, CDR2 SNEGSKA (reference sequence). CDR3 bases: TGCAGTGCTAGGGGGACTAGCCTTTTCACAGATACGCAGTATTTT. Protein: CSARGTSLFTDTQYF.

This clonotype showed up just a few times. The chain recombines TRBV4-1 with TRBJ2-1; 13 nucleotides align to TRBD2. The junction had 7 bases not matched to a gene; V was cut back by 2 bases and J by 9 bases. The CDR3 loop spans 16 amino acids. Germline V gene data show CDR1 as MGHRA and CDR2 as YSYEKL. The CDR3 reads CASSQPGLAGFGEQFF. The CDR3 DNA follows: TGCGCCAGCAGCCAACCGGGACTAGCGGGATTCGGTGAGCAGTTCTTC.

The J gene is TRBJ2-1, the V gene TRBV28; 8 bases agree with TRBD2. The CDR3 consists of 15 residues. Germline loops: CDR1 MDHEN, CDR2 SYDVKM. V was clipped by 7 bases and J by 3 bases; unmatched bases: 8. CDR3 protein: CASILREGIYNEQFF. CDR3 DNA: TGTGCCAGCATTCTACGGGAGGGCATCTACAATGAGCAGTTCTTC.

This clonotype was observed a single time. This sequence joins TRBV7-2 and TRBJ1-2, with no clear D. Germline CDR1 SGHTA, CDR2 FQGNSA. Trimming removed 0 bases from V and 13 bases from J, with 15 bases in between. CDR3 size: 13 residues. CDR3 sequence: CASSLALSRAGTF. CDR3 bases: TGTGCCAGCAGCTTAGCGCTAAGCCGCGCTGGCACCTTC.

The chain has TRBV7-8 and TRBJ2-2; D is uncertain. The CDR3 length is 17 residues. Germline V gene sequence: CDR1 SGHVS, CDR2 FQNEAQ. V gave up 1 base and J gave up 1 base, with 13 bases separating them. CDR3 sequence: CASSLVESLMNTGELFF. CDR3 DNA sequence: TGTGCCAGCAGCTTAGTTGAATCACTGATGAACACCGGGGAGCTGTTTTTT.

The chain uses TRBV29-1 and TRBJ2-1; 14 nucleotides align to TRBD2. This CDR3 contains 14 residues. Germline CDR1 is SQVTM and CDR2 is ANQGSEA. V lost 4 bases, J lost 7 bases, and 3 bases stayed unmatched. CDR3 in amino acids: CSVAGLAGGNEQFF. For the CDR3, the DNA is TGCAGCGTTGCCGGACTAGCGGGAGGTAATGAGCAGTTCTTC.

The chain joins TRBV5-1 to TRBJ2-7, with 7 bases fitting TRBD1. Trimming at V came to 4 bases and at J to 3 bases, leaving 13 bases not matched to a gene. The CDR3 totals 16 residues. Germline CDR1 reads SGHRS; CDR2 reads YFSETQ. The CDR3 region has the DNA TGCGCCAGCAGCGCTGGGACAGCGCAAATAGTCTACGAGCAGTACTTC. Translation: CASSAGTAQIVYEQYF.

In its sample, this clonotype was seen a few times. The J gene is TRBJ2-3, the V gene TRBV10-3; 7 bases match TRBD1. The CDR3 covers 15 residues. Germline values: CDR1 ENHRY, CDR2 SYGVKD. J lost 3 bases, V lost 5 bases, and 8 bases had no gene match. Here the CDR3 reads CAISLPGQITDTQYF. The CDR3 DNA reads TGTGCCATCAGTTTACCGGGACAGATAACAGATACGCAGTATTTT.